Each of the 25 T cell receptor beta chains below was sequenced from the same sample in a study of T cells in Graves' hyperthyroidism and ophthalmopathy. RNA transcripts yielded amplified TCR beta CDR3 regions. During a first-round RT-PCR of the TCR CDR3, the HTBI primer set was used. One entry per CDR3 protein, called by TCRdb with MiXCR from the multiplex PCR reads. The sample gives about 560,000 distinct CDR3 sequences, 16% of which show up once; about 20% is in the top ten. The sample taken for sequencing was blood. These receptors were taken from a woman aged 18-29 years with Graves' hyperthyroidism.

Only a few counts were recorded for this clonotype. CDR3 sequence: CASSDGRGETQYF. CDR3 nucleotides: TGCGCCAGCAGTGATGGCAGGGGAGAGACCCAGTACTTC. J is TRBJ2-5 and V is TRBV10-1; perhaps TRBD1 as D (6 bases). The ends were cut back, 3 bases at V and 4 bases at J, with 9 bases in the middle. The V gene's germline CDR1 is WNHNN and CDR2 SYGVQD (reference sequence). The CDR3 totals 13 residues.

DNA of the CDR3: TGCAGTGCTAGAGTAAGCGGGACGGGTTACAATGAGCAGTTCTTC. Its protein product is CSARVSGTGYNEQFF. This chain uses TRBV20-1 with TRBJ2-1, with 7 nucleotides matching TRBD2. Looked up from germline, CDR1 is DFQATT and CDR2 is SNEGSKA (reference sequence). The CDR3 is made up of 15 amino acids. Trimming removed 1 base from V and 4 bases from J; junction bases left unmatched: 7.

This chain joins TRBV12-3 or TRBV12-4 and TRBJ2-1, with TRBD2 matching 8 bases. With 5 bases clipped from V and 8 bases from J, the junction kept 14 bases outside the gene matches. The CDR3 runs 16 residues. The DNA of the CDR3 is TGTGCCAGCAGTCCTTATTCGGGACTAGTGCACGATGAGCAGTTCTTC. Its translation: CASSPYSGLVHDEQFF.

This chain joins TRBV7-6 and TRBJ2-7; D call uncertain. V lost 2 bases and J 6 bases, leaving 8 bases between the germline ends. Germline lookup yields CDR1 SGHVS and CDR2 FNYEAQ. This CDR3 comprises 12 residues. Here the CDR3 reads CASSLNGVEQYF. CDR3 nucleotide sequence: TGTGCCAGCAGCTTAAATGGTGTCGAGCAGTACTTC.

This clonotype was detected once. A read error may account for a junction end that differs from germline. The rearrangement links TRBV20-1 to TRBJ2-2; TRBD2 agrees at 12 bases. Germline lookup yields CDR1 DFQATT and CDR2 SNEGSKA (reference sequence). The CDR3 has 15 residues. DNA for the CDR3: TGCAGTGCTAGCTTCCTAGCGGGAGGGGCCGGAGAGCTGTTTTTT. It specifies CSASFLAGGAGELFF.

This clonotype was observed a handful of times. The CDR3 nucleotides are TGTGCCAGCAGTGCCGGGACATTCCGTCTCAACTATGGCTACACCTTC. Its translation: CASSAGTFRLNYGYTF. V usage is TRBV6-1 and J usage is TRBJ1-2; perhaps TRBD1 as D (6 bases). The V end lost 4 bases, the J end lost 2 bases, and 17 bases lay between the germline ends. The germline CDR1 and CDR2 sequences are MNHNS and SASEGT. This CDR3 is 16 amino acids long.

Concerning this clonotype: This may come from a read error, since a much larger clone is one base off. The conserved phenylalanine or tryptophan is not found at the CDR3 terminus, so this likely reflects a read error. The chain carries TRBV12-3 or TRBV12-4 and TRBJ2-7; 10 nucleotides line up with TRBD1. V lost 8 bases, J lost 4 bases, and 8 bases stayed unmatched. CDR3 length: 14 amino acids. The CDR3 nucleotides read TGTGCCAGCGGTGGACAGGGGGGACCGTACGAGCAGTACCTC. Its translation is CASGGQGGPYEQYL.

V usage is TRBV29-1 and J usage is TRBJ2-2; the match to TRBD1 covers 9 bases. CDR3 size: 14 residues. In germline, CDR1 is SQVTM, CDR2 ANQGSEA. J was trimmed by 4 bases and V by 7 bases; bases with no gene match: 7. CDR3 bases: TGCAGCGGCCGACAGGGGGTGGGCACCGGGGAGCTGTTTTTT. Translated: CSGRQGVGTGELFF.

The chain carries TRBV6-1 and TRBJ2-7, with D unresolved. This CDR3 has 14 amino acids. Germline V CDR1 and CDR2: MNHNS, SASEGT. Trimming cost V 7 bases and J 2 bases, with 15 bases left between them. For the CDR3, the DNA is TGTGCCAGCAAAAGACTGGGTCCCACCTACGAGCAGTACTTC. It is translated as CASKRLGPTYEQYF.

CDR3 loop: CASSFSGTAQETQYF. CDR3 nucleotide sequence: TGCGCCAGCAGCTTTTCCGGGACGGCTCAAGAGACCCAGTACTTC. This rearrangement joins TRBV5-1 to TRBJ2-5, with D tentatively TRBD1 or TRBD2 (5 bases each). The V gene lost 2 bases and the J gene lost 2 bases, with 13 bases spanning the gap. The CDR3 is 15 amino acids. The germline CDR1 and CDR2 sequences are SGHRS and YFSETQ.

This chain connects TRBV7-9 to TRBJ1-6; D may be TRBD1 (5 bases). The CDR3 consists of 15 residues. V was cut by 8 bases and J by 6 bases, with 17 bases left in between. Germline V gene data show CDR1 as SEHNR and CDR2 as FQNEAQ (reference sequence). CDR3 sequence: CASGSNRQFNSPLHF. CDR3 sequence (DNA): TGTGCCAGCGGCTCCAACCGACAGTTTAATTCACCCCTCCACTTT.

The chain uses TRBV7-9 and TRBJ2-7, with 7 bases fitting TRBD1. The CDR3 loop spans 13 amino acids. Per the germline V gene, CDR1 is SEHNR and CDR2 is FQNEAQ (reference sequence). V gave up 7 bases and J gave up 7 bases; unmatched junction bases: 10. CDR3 in amino acids: CASTFISGGEQYF. The CDR3 DNA reads TGTGCCAGCACTTTCATCTCAGGGGGAGAGCAGTACTTC.

This clonotype came up a few times. The chain links TRBV9 to TRBJ2-5; 10 bases agree with TRBD1. The germline gives CDR1 SGDLS, CDR2 YYNGEE. This CDR3 is built from 16 residues. Trimming cost V 0 bases and J 4 bases; bases outside gene matches: 6. CDR3 amino acids: CASSVVPGQGRETQYF. The CDR3 region has the DNA TGTGCCAGCAGCGTAGTCCCGGGACAGGGGCGAGAGACCCAGTACTTC.

This clonotype was seen repeatedly, ten times or more. The chain uses TRBV11-2 and TRBJ2-1, with D perhaps TRBD2 (5 bases). CDR1 is SGHAT and CDR2 is FQNNGV in the germline V gene. Trimming took 0 bases from V and 1 from J, leaving 7 bases between them. This CDR3 has 15 amino acids. CDR3 sequence: CASSLEWRSYNEQFF. CDR3 bases: TGTGCCAGCAGCTTAGAATGGAGGTCCTACAATGAGCAGTTCTTC.

This clonotype was detected only a few times. The J gene is TRBJ1-6, the V gene TRBV6-1; D uncertain. The CDR3 length is 15 residues. V gave up 2 bases and J gave up 10 bases, with 15 bases separating them. Germline values: CDR1 MNHNS, CDR2 SASEGT. CDR3 in amino acids: CASSETGVRVSPLHF. In DNA form, the CDR3 reads TGTGCCAGCAGTGAAACCGGGGTCCGGGTATCACCCCTCCACTTT.

This rearrangement joins TRBV29-1 to TRBJ2-7; 11 positions match TRBD1. V lost 8 bases and J lost 4; bases outside the gene matches: 7. Germline V lookup: CDR1 SQVTM, CDR2 ANQGSEA. The CDR3 is 13 amino acids. CDR3 protein: CSSGQGAVYEQYF. The CDR3 DNA reads as TGCAGCTCTGGACAGGGGGCTGTGTACGAGCAGTACTTC.

To note about this clonotype: This is likely a read error, given that the CDR3 carries no conserved phenylalanine or tryptophan at its end. This rearrangement joins TRBV9 to TRBJ2-5; D tentatively reads TRBD1 or TRBD2 (5 bases each). The V gene lost 0 bases and the J gene lost 5 bases, with 8 bases spanning the gap. The CDR3 covers 13 residues. Germline loops: CDR1 SGDLS, CDR2 YYNGEE. The CDR3 sequence is CASSVGEGETQYY. The CDR3 DNA reads TGTGCCAGCAGCGTAGGTGAGGGGGAGACCCAGTACTAC.

This clonotype was observed at least ten times. CDR3 loop: CASSLWAQGDREQYF. The CDR3 nucleotides are TGTGCCAGCAGTTTATGGGCACAGGGGGACCGCGAGCAGTACTTC. The chain combines TRBV28 with TRBJ2-7; 8 bases match TRBD1. V lost 0 bases and J lost 6; bases outside the gene matches: 7. The CDR3 sequence is 15 residues long. The V gene's germline CDR1 is MDHEN and CDR2 SYDVKM. The entire variable domain, with the rest obtained from reference TRBV28 and TRBJ2-7, is as follows: DVKVTQSSRYLVKRTGEKVFLECVQDMDHENMFWYRQDPGLGLRLIYFSYDVKMKEKGDIPEGYSVSREKKERFSLILESASTNQTSMYLCASSLWAQGDREQYFGPGTRLTVT.

A note on this clonotype: A single base separates this from a much larger clone, so it may be a read error. The chain joins TRBV11-2 to TRBJ2-7, with 7 positions matching TRBD2. Germline lookup yields CDR1 SGHAT and CDR2 FQNNGV. The CDR3 runs 15 residues. The CDR3 sequence: CASSLGSFGDYERYF. In DNA, the CDR3 is TGTGCCAGCAGCTTAGGTAGTTTTGGGGACTACGAGCGGTACTTC.

The chain recombines TRBV4-3 with TRBJ2-7; a weak D match, TRBD2 (7 bases). Germline V CDR1 and CDR2: LGHNA, YSLEER. The CDR3 loop spans 15 amino acids. V was clipped by 4 bases and J by 5 bases, with 18 bases between them. The CDR3 coding sequence is TGCGCCAGCAGCCCGGGGGGCCGCGACCTGGACGAGCAGTACTTC. Residues: CASSPGGRDLDEQYF.

The V and J genes are TRBV20-1 and TRBJ2-2; perhaps TRBD2 as D (7 bases). Germline V gene sequence: CDR1 DFQATT, CDR2 SNEGSKA (reference sequence). V was clipped by 0 bases and J by 13 bases, with 18 bases between them. This CDR3 comprises 14 residues. CDR3 residues: CSARDRGAGMTLFF. CDR3 in DNA: TGCAGTGCTAGAGATCGGGGGGCAGGCATGACGCTGTTTTTT.

This clonotype was seen only a few times. The gene calls are TRBV5-1 and TRBJ2-2; 8 bases line up with TRBD1. V shed 1 base, J shed 7 bases, and the junction held 6 bases outside the gene matches. The CDR3 sequence is 15 residues long. CDR1 SGHRS and CDR2 YFSETQ come from the germline V gene. The CDR3 DNA reads TGCGCCAGCAGCTTGACAGGGGGGCAACACGGGGAGCTGTTTTTT. Protein sequence: CASSLTGGQHGELFF.

V and J are TRBV7-9 and TRBJ1-2; 9 positions match TRBD1. The germline V gene has CDR1 SEHNR and CDR2 FQNEAQ (reference sequence). CDR3 length: 16 residues. Trimming removed 5 bases from V and 0 bases from J; junction bases left unmatched: 7. The CDR3 coding sequence is TGTGCCAGCAGCAGGACAGGGGACTCTACTAACTATGGCTACACCTTC. Protein sequence: CASSRTGDSTNYGYTF.

This clonotype appeared a few times. The chain has TRBV20-1 and TRBJ1-2; a possible D gene is TRBD1 (6 bases). The CDR3 spans 14 residues. Germline loops: CDR1 DFQATT, CDR2 SNEGSKA (reference sequence). Trimming left V 2 bases short and J 8 bases short, with 18 bases between. Here the CDR3 reads CSARPAGGARGYTF. The CDR3 coding sequence is TGCAGTGCTAGACCGGCGGGGGGGGCGAGGGGCTACACCTTC.

This clonotype showed up just a few times. The chain has TRBV20-1 and TRBJ1-2; TRBD1 matches at 10 bases. Germline-derived CDR1 and CDR2 are DFQATT and SNEGSKA (reference sequence). The CDR3 contains 14 residues. Losses at the gene ends were 3 bases for V and 8 bases for J; bases not matched to a gene: 9. CDR3 amino acids: CSARPRGQGMGYTF. The CDR3 DNA is TGCAGTGCTAGGCCCCGGGGACAGGGGATGGGCTACACCTTC.